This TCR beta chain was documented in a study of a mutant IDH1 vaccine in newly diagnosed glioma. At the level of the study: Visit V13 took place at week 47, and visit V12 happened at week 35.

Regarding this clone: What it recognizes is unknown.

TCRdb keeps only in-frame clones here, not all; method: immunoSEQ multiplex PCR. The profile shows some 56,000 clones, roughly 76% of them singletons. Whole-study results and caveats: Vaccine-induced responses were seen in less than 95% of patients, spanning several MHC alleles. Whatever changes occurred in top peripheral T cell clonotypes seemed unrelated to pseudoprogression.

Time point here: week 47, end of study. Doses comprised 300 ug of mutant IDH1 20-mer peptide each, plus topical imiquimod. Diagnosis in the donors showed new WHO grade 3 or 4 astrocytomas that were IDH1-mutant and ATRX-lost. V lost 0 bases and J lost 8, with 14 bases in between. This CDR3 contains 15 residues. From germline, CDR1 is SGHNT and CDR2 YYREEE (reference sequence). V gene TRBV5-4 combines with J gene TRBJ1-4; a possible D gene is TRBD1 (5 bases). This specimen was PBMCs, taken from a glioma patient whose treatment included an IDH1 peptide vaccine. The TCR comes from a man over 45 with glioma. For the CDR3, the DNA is TGTGCCAGCAGCTTGGAAGGGACGGTAGGGGAAAAACTGTTTTTT. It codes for CASSLEGTVGEKLFF.